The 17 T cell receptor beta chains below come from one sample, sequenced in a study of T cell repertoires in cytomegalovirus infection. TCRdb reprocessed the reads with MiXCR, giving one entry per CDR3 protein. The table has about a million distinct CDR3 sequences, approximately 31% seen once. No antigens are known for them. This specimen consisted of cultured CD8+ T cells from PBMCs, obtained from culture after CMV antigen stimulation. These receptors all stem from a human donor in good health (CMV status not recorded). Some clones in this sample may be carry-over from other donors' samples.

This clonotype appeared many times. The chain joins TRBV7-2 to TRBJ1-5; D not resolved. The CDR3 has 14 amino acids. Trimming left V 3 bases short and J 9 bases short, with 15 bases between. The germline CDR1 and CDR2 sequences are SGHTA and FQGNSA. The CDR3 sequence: CASSFGSRERPQHF. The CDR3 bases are TGTGCCAGCAGCTTTGGCAGTCGGGAGCGGCCCCAGCATTTT.

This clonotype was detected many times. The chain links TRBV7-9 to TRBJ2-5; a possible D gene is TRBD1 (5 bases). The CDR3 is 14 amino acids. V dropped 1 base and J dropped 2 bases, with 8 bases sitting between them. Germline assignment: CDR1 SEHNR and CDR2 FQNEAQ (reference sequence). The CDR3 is CASSLGTGQETQYF. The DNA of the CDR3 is TGTGCCAGCAGCTTAGGAACAGGACAAGAGACCCAGTACTTC.

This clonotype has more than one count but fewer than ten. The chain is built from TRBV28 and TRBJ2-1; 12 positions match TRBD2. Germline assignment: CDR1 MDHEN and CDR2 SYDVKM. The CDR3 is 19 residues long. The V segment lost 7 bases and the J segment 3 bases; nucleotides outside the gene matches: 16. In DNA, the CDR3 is TGTGCCAGCAAATCGGGGGTGGCTAGCGGGGGGGCCGGCTACAATGAGCAGTTCTTC. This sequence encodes CASKSGVASGGAGYNEQFF.

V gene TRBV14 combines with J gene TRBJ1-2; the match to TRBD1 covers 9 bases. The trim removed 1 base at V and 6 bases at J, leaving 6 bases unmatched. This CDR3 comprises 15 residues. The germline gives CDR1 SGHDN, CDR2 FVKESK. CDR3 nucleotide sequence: TGTGCCAGCAGCCAAGGCCGGACAGGGGTGCATGGCTACACCTTC. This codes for CASSQGRTGVHGYTF.

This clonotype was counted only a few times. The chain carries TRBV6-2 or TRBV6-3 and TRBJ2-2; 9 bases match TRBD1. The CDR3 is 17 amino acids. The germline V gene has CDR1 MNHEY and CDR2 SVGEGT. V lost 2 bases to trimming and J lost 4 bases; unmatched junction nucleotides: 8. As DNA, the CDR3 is TGTGCCAGCAGTTACAGCTGGACAGGGGTCGCCACCGGGGAGCTGTTTTTT. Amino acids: CASSYSWTGVATGELFF.

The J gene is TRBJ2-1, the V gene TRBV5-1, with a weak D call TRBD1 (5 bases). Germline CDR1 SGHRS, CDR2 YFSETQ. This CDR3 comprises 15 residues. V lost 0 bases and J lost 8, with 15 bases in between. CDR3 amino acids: CASSLDRPPWDEQFF. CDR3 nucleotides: TGCGCCAGCAGCTTGGACAGGCCCCCATGGGATGAGCAGTTCTTC.

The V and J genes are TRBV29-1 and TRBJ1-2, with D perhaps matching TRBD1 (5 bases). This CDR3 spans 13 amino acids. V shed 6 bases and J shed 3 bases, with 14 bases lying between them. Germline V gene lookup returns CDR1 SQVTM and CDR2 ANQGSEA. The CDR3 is CSVSGAVDYGYTF. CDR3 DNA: TGCAGCGTCTCCGGGGCGGTGGACTATGGCTACACCTTC.

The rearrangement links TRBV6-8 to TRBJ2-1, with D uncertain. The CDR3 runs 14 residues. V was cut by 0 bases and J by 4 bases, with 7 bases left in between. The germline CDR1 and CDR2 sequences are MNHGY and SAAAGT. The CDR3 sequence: CASSYSTDYNEQFF. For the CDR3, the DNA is TGTGCCAGCAGTTACTCCACAGATTACAATGAGCAGTTCTTC.

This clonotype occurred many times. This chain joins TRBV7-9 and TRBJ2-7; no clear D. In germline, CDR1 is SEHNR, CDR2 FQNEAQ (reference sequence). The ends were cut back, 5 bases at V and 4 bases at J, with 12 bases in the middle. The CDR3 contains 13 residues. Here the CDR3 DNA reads TGTGCCAGCAGCCGACCACTTGCATACGAGCAGTACTTC. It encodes CASSRPLAYEQYF. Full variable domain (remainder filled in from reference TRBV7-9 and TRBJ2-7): DTGVSQNPRHKITKRGQNVTFRCDPISEHNRLYWYRQTLGQGPEFLTYFQNEAQLEKSRLLSDRFSAERPKGSFSTLEIQRTEQGDSAMYLCASSRPLAYEQYFGPGTRLTVT.

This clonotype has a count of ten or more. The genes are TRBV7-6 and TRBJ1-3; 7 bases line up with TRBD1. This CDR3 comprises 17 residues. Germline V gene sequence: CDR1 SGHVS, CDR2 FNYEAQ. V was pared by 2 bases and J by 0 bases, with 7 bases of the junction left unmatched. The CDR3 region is CASSLYPGQLSGNTIYF. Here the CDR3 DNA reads TGTGCCAGCAGCTTATACCCGGGACAGCTCTCTGGAAACACCATATATTTT. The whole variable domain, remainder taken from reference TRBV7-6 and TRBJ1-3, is GAGVSQSPRYKVTKRGQDVALRCDPISGHVSLYWYRQALGQGPEFLTYFNYEAQQDKSGLPNDRFSAERPEGSISTLTIQRTEQRDSAMYRCASSLYPGQLSGNTIYFGEGSWLTVV.

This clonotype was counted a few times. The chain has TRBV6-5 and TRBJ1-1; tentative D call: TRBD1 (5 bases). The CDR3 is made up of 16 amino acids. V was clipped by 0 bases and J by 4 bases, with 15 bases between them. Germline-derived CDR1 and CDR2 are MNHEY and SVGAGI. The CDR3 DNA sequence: TGTGCCAGCAGTTACTCTTTCAGGGTGGGGGGCACTGAAGCTTTCTTT. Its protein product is CASSYSFRVGGTEAFF.

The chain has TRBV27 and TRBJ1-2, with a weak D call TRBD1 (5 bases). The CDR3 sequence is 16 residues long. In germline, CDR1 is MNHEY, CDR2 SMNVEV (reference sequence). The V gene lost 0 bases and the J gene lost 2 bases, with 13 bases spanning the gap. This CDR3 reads CASSLSGPSLNYGYTF. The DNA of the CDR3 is TGTGCCAGCAGTTTATCGGGACCCTCTCTAAACTATGGCTACACCTTC.

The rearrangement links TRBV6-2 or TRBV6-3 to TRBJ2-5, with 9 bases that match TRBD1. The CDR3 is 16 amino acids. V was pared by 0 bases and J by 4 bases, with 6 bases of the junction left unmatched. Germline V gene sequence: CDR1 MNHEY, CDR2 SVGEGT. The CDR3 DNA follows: TGTGCCAGCAGTTACTCCCGGGACAGGGTAGGAGAGACCCAGTACTTC. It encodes CASSYSRDRVGETQYF.

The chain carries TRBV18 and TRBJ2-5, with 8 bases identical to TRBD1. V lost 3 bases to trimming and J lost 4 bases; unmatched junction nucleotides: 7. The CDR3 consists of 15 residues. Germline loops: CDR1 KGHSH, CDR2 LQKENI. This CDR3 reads CASSPGQGIRETQYF. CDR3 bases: TGTGCCAGCTCACCCGGACAGGGAATCAGAGAGACCCAGTACTTC.

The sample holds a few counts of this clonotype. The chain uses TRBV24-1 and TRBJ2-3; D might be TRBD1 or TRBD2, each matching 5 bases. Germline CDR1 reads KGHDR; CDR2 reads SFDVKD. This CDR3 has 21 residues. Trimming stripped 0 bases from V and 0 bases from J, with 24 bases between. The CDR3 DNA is TGTGCCACCAGTGATTTGAAAGAGGGGCCGCTCTCCTTTTTTAGCACAGATACGCAGTATTTT. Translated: CATSDLKEGPLSFFSTDTQYF.

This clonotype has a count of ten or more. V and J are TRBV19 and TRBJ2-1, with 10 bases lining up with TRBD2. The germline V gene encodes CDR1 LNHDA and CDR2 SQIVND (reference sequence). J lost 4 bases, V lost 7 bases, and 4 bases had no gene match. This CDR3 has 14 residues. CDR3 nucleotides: TGTGCCAGTACCAGCGGGGGGGCGTACAATGAGCAGTTCTTC. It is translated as CASTSGGAYNEQFF.

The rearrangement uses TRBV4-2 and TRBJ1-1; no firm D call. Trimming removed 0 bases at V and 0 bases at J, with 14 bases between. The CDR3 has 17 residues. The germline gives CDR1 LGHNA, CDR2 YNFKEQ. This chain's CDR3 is CASSQDQTKALNTEAFF. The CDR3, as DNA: TGTGCCAGCAGCCAAGATCAGACCAAGGCGTTGAACACTGAAGCTTTCTTT.